These T cell receptor beta chains were read from a single sample in a study of blood T cells in healthy people across ages. Each CDR3 protein is one row after TCRdb ran MiXCR on the 5' RACE reads. This sample has under 850,000 distinct CDR3 sequences; about 37% occur once, and the top ten carry 10% to 15%. Sequenced: blood. Every receptor here comes from a man younger than 30 in good health. Each CDR3 is given with its conserved first and last residue. D genes are given only for firm matches. Only part of the rows carry a size: once, few, many, or a class if the clone is expanded.

clone_size d_call j_call v_call cdr3_aa cdr3_nt
- - TRBJ2-3 TRBV20-1 CSASRTGGGGTDTQYF TGCAGTGCCTCCAGGACTGGGGGTGGTGGCACAGATACGCAGTATTTT
many - TRBJ2-6 TRBV13 CASSLRTSGANVLTF TGCGCCAGCAGCTTGCGGACCTCTGGGGCCAACGTCCTGACTTTC
few TRBD2 TRBJ2-5 TRBV29-1 CSVEPSGEEETQYF TGCAGCGTTGAGCCCAGCGGGGAGGAGGAGACCCAGTACTTC
few - TRBJ1-2 TRBV30 CAWSPLRGNSYGYTF TGTGCCTGGTCCCCCCTGCGGGGGAACAGTTATGGCTACACCTTC
- TRBD2 TRBJ2-3 TRBV4-3 CASSQAKSGGIDTQYF TGCGCCAGCAGCCAGGCTAAAAGCGGGGGGATAGATACGCAGTATTTT
- TRBD1 TRBJ2-7 TRBV4-3 CASSHTGAPYEQYF TGCGCCAGCAGCCATACAGGGGCTCCTTACGAGCAGTACTTC
few - TRBJ2-1 TRBV6-6 CASSQGTGLYNEQFF TGTGCCAGCAGTCAAGGAACGGGACTCTACAATGAGCAGTTCTTC
- - TRBJ1-1 TRBV7-9 CASSAGDWVTEAFF TGTGCCAGCAGCGCAGGGGACTGGGTCACTGAAGCTTTCTTT
few TRBD2 TRBJ2-5 TRBV7-7 CASSRGGLETQYF TGTGCTAGCAGCCGCGGGGGATTAGAGACCCAGTACTTC
- - TRBJ2-3 TRBV12-3/TRBV12-4 CASSLKGRARGSDTQYF TGTGCCAGCAGTTTAAAGGGTCGGGCTAGAGGTTCGGATACGCAGTATTTT
- TRBD1 TRBJ1-2 TRBV2 CASNQDRGNYGYTF TGTGCCAGCAACCAGGACAGGGGGAACTATGGCTACACCTTC
- - TRBJ1-1 TRBV7-9 CARSPEGHLTEAFF TGTGCCCGCTCCCCCGAGGGACACCTCACTGAAGCTTTCTTT
- TRBD2 TRBJ2-7 TRBV13 CASSFYSGGGYEQYF TGTGCCAGCAGCTTCTATAGCGGGGGGGGCTACGAGCAGTACTTC
few - TRBJ1-5 TRBV28 CASSSAEGGNQPQHF TGTGCCAGCAGTTCGGCGGAGGGGGGCAATCAGCCCCAGCATTTT
- - TRBJ1-2 TRBV28 CASSWGSGRSDGYTF TGTGCCAGCAGTTGGGGGAGTGGCAGGTCTGATGGCTACACCTTC
- TRBD1 TRBJ2-5 TRBV5-1 CASSSGTGTVETQYF TGCGCCAGCAGCTCCGGGACAGGGACCGTCGAGACCCAGTACTTC
- - TRBJ2-7 TRBV20-1 CSARLSVAPPPAMSYEQYF TGCAGTGCTAGACTATCGGTGGCCCCCCCGCCAGCCATGTCCTACGAGCAGTACTTC
once - TRBJ2-2 TRBV10-3 CAISGRGGHTGELFF TGTGCCATCAGTGGCAGGGGAGGACACACCGGGGAGCTGTTTTTT
- - TRBJ2-7 TRBV29-1 CSVVQESYEQYF TGCAGCGTTGTGCAGGAGTCCTACGAGCAGTACTTC
- - TRBJ2-1 TRBV28 CASRRPNEQFF TGTGCCAGCCGTCGACCGAATGAGCAGTTCTTC
many TRBD1 TRBJ1-2 TRBV29-1 CSVVTGGDDGYTF TGCAGCGTTGTGACAGGGGGCGATGATGGCTACACCTTC
few - TRBJ2-1 TRBV7-9 CASSPSLGDEQFF TGTGCCAGCAGCCCGTCCTTGGGGGATGAGCAGTTCTTC
- TRBD1 TRBJ1-1 TRBV20-1 CSAVKPGQGVDTEAFF TGCAGTGCTGTAAAACCGGGACAGGGGGTGGACACTGAAGCTTTCTTT
many TRBD2 TRBJ2-3 TRBV10-3 CATSPRTSGSTDTQYF TGTGCCACCAGCCCCCGGACTAGCGGAAGCACAGATACGCAGTATTTT
- - TRBJ1-1 TRBV4-3 CASSQDLGNTEAFF TGCGCCAGCAGCCAAGATTTGGGTAACACTGAAGCTTTCTTT
many TRBD1 TRBJ2-3 TRBV12-3/TRBV12-4 CAILDRVASTQYF TGTGCCATTTTGGACAGGGTGGCCAGTACGCAGTATTTT
- TRBD1 TRBJ2-1 TRBV11-2 CASSPFWTGWNEQFF TGTGCCAGCAGCCCGTTCTGGACAGGCTGGAATGAGCAGTTCTTC
- - TRBJ1-5 TRBV20-1 CSARDKKGRQPQHF TGCAGTGCTAGAGATAAAAAGGGGAGGCAGCCCCAGCATTTT
- - TRBJ1-4 TRBV19 CASSIQGEKLFF TGTGCCAGTAGTATACAGGGCGAAAAACTGTTTTTT
- TRBD1 TRBJ2-2 TRBV4-3 CASSQDPTGDTGELFF TGCGCCAGCAGCCAAGATCCGACAGGGGACACCGGGGAGCTGTTTTTT
- - TRBJ1-5 TRBV12-3/TRBV12-4 CASSDLIAQPQHF TGTGCCAGCAGTGATCTGATTGCTCAGCCCCAGCATTTT
many TRBD1 TRBJ2-1 TRBV20-1 CSAFDRASSYNEQFF TGCAGTGCTTTCGACAGGGCGAGCTCCTACAATGAGCAGTTCTTC
few TRBD1 TRBJ1-2 TRBV28 CASSDRVDGYTF TGTGCCAGCAGTGACAGGGTAGACGGCTACACCTTC
- TRBD2 TRBJ2-3 TRBV20-1 CSAQLAGGNTQYF TGCAGTGCTCAACTAGCGGGGGGGAATACGCAGTATTTT
- - TRBJ1-6 TRBV4-3 CASSPQEEAVNSPLHF TGCGCCAGCAGCCCACAAGAGGAGGCTGTGAATTCACCCCTCCACTTT
- - TRBJ2-3 TRBV20-1 CSARDVWGSGDTQYF TGCAGTGCTAGAGATGTATGGGGGTCGGGAGATACGCAGTATTTT
many TRBD1 TRBJ1-5 TRBV12-3/TRBV12-4 CASSTETGGQPQHF TGTGCCAGCAGTACCGAAACAGGGGGTCAGCCCCAGCATTTT
- TRBD1 TRBJ2-3 TRBV9 CASNRDRDGSDTQYF TGTGCCAGCAATCGGGACAGGGATGGCTCAGATACGCAGTATTTT
- TRBD1 TRBJ1-2 TRBV12-3/TRBV12-4 CASSENRGNGYTF TGTGCCAGCAGTGAAAACAGGGGTAACGGCTACACCTTC
- - TRBJ1-1 TRBV25-1 CASSESPILAEAFF TGTGCCAGCAGTGAGAGTCCTATTCTAGCTGAAGCTTTCTTT
- - TRBJ2-7 TRBV4-3 CASSQVSQGRYEQYF TGCGCCAGCAGCCAAGTATCGCAGGGGAGGTATGAGCAGTACTTC
many TRBD2 TRBJ2-3 TRBV13 CASSSTSGTSGTSTDTQYF TGTGCCAGCAGCTCCACCTCCGGGACTAGCGGCACTAGCACAGATACGCAGTATTTT
few - TRBJ2-3 TRBV20-1 CSARWSRPTDTQYF TGCAGTGCTAGGTGGTCCCGGCCCACAGATACGCAGTATTTT
- TRBD2 TRBJ2-3 TRBV3-1 CASSATSGDTQYF TGTGCCAGCAGCGCGACTAGCGGAGATACGCAGTATTTT
- - TRBJ2-7 TRBV20-1 CSARDSVGASSYEQYF TGCAGTGCTAGAGATAGTGTAGGGGCGAGCTCCTACGAGCAGTACTTC
few TRBD1 TRBJ1-1 TRBV7-2 CASSPSRGETEAFF TGTGCCAGCAGCCCGAGCAGGGGGGAAACTGAAGCTTTCTTT
- TRBD2 TRBJ2-3 TRBV4-3 CASSQEERGHTQYF TGCGCCAGCAGCCAGGAGGAGCGGGGCCATACGCAGTATTTT
many - TRBJ2-5 TRBV7-2 CASSPPGETQYF TGTGCCAGCAGCCCCCCCGGGGAGACCCAGTACTTC
- - TRBJ1-4 TRBV9 CASSARTTTNEKLFF TGTGCCAGCAGCGCAAGGACCACAACTAATGAAAAACTGTTTTTT
- TRBD1 TRBJ2-1 TRBV25-1 CASSLSVSGTGFNEQFF TGTGCCAGCAGTCTTAGTGTTTCCGGGACAGGCTTCAATGAGCAGTTCTTC
- - TRBJ1-2 TRBV5-1 CASRYGSDSTGYTF TGCGCCAGCAGATACGGATCAGACTCCACCGGCTACACCTTC
- TRBD1 TRBJ1-1 TRBV12-3/TRBV12-4 CASSLLSWRQGISDTEAFF TGTGCCAGCAGTTTATTGTCCTGGAGACAGGGAATATCAGACACTGAAGCTTTCTTT
- TRBD2 TRBJ2-3 TRBV12-3/TRBV12-4 CASSPLLAGETDTQYF TGTGCCAGCAGCCCACTGCTAGCGGGGGAGACAGATACGCAGTATTTT
few - TRBJ1-1 TRBV6-6 CASRYHSNTEAFF TGTGCCAGCAGATACCACTCCAACACTGAAGCTTTCTTT
- - TRBJ1-5 TRBV15 CATSGDKAGNQPQHF TGTGCCACCAGCGGAGATAAGGCAGGTAATCAGCCCCAGCATTTT
many TRBD2 TRBJ2-5 TRBV20-1 CSAYWNAGENQETQYF TGCAGTGCCTACTGGAATGCGGGGGAAAATCAAGAGACCCAGTACTTC
- - TRBJ2-1 TRBV30 CAWSRKEDEQFF TGTGCCTGGAGTCGGAAAGAGGATGAGCAGTTCTTC